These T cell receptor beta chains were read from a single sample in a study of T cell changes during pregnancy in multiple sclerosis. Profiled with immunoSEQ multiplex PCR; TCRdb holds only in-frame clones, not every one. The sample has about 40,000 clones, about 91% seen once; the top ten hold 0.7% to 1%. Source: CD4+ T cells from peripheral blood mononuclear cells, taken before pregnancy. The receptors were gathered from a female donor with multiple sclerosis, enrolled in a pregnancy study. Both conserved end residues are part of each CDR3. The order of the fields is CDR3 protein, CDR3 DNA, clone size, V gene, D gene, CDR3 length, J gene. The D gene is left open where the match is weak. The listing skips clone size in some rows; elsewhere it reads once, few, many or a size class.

CASSLRGNEKLFF	TGTGCCAGCAGCTTGCGGGGAAATGAAAAACTGTTTTTT	.	TRBV5-4	.	13	TRBJ1-4
CASRRDTEAFF	TGTGCCAGCCGGCGGGACACTGAAGCTTTCTTT	.	TRBV7-2	.	11	TRBJ1-1
CASSHRTGTSGSEQYF	TGTGCCAGCAGCCACCGGACCGGGACTAGCGGGAGTGAGCAGTACTTC	.	TRBV14	TRBD2	16	TRBJ2-7
CACETVSNQPQHF	TGTGCCTGTGAGACTGTTAGCAATCAGCCCCAGCATTTT	once	TRBV6-1	.	13	TRBJ1-5
CASRKGVNEQFF	TGTGCCAGCAGAAAAGGGGTCAATGAGCAGTTCTTC	once	TRBV2	.	12	TRBJ2-1
CATSRDRAGGSYEQYF	TGTGCCACCAGCAGAGATAGAGCGGGAGGCTCCTACGAGCAGTACTTC	.	TRBV15	TRBD2	16	TRBJ2-7
CASSSGQGAVGYTF	TGTGCCAGCAGTTCGGGACAGGGGGCGGTGGGCTACACCTTC	.	TRBV28	TRBD1	14	TRBJ1-2
CASSQVPFSGSYNEQFF	TGTGCCAGCAGCCAAGTTCCCTTTAGCGGTTCCTACAATGAGCAGTTCTTC	few	TRBV14	.	17	TRBJ2-1
CATSRETEGYEQYF	TGTGCCACCAGCAGAGAAACGGAGGGCTACGAGCAGTACTTC	.	TRBV15	.	14	TRBJ2-7
CSGRDNSRTGELFF	TGCAGCGGTAGGGACAACAGTCGGACCGGGGAGCTGTTTTTT	.	TRBV29-1	.	14	TRBJ2-2
CASRVGRTSYNEQFF	TGTGCCAGCCGGGTGGGGAGGACGTCCTACAATGAGCAGTTCTTC	.	TRBV7-9	.	15	TRBJ2-1
CAWSSETGTRLDEQFF	TGTGCCTGGAGCTCGGAAACCGGGACTAGGCTCGATGAGCAGTTCTTC	.	TRBV30	TRBD2	16	TRBJ2-1
CAQDRVGGGTEAFF	TGTGCCCAAGACCGAGTGGGAGGGGGCACTGAAGCTTTCTTT	.	TRBV2	.	14	TRBJ1-1
CASSLTGGDRNEQFF	TGCGCCAGCAGCTTGACAGGAGGGGACCGGAATGAGCAGTTCTTC	.	TRBV5-1	.	15	TRBJ2-1
CASSEQGSTEAFF	TGTGCCAGCAGTGAACAGGGTTCCACTGAAGCTTTCTTT	.	TRBV6-1	.	13	TRBJ1-1
CASSPLAGAVYNEQFF	TGTGCCAGCAGCCCCCTCGCGGGAGCAGTCTACAATGAGCAGTTCTTC	once	TRBV5-8	TRBD2	16	TRBJ2-1
CASSTGTGALVDWFF	TGTGCCAGCTCAACCGGGACAGGGGCATTAGTGGATTGGTTCTTC	.	TRBV18	TRBD1	15	TRBJ2-1
CSVDLGGAYGYTF	TGCAGCGTCGACCTTGGGGGGGCCTATGGCTACACCTTC	.	TRBV29-1	.	13	TRBJ1-2
CASSLDRFTEAFF	TGTGCCAGCAGCTTGGACAGATTCACTGAAGCTTTCTTT	.	TRBV5-8	.	13	TRBJ1-1
CASRFMVLAEETQYF	TGTGCCAGCAGATTTATGGTACTAGCGGAAGAGACCCAGTACTTC	.	TRBV7-2	TRBD2	15	TRBJ2-5
CASGYRGRGETQYF	TGTGCCAGCGGATACAGGGGGCGAGGGGAGACCCAGTACTTC	.	TRBV6-5	TRBD1	14	TRBJ2-5
CASSSGQGPGNTIYF	TGCGCCAGCAGTTCAGGACAGGGTCCCGGAAACACCATATATTTT	.	TRBV5-1	TRBD1	15	TRBJ1-3
CASSNARVGGNEQFF	TGCGCCAGCTCCAATGCGAGGGTTGGTGGCAATGAGCAGTTCTTC	.	TRBV5-1	.	15	TRBJ2-1
CASSLGTSGTHEQFF	TGCGCCAGCAGCTTGGGGACTAGCGGGACCCATGAGCAGTTCTTC	.	TRBV5-1	TRBD2	15	TRBJ2-1
CASSRRDSLLYNEQFF	TGCGCCAGCAGCCGCCGGGACAGTCTTCTTTACAATGAGCAGTTCTTC	.	TRBV5-1	TRBD1	16	TRBJ2-1
CASSPPGGWKQNEQFF	TGTGCCAGCAGCCCTCCGGGTGGGTGGAAACAAAATGAGCAGTTCTTC	.	TRBV7-8	.	16	TRBJ2-1